A single sample is the source of the 7 T cell receptor beta chains below, sequenced in a study of blood T cell repertoires in COVID-19. Sequencing was performed with immunoSEQ multiplex PCR; in TCRdb, only in-frame clones are kept and a portion is missing. The table lists fewer than 130,000 clones, 76% of them singletons, with roughly 3.8% in the top ten. The sample comprised peripheral blood. Receptors originate from a woman aged 80 or older with acute or convalescent COVID-19.

This chain links TRBV11-3 with TRBJ2-7, with a possible D match to TRBD1 (5 bases). The V end was cut by 0 bases, the J end by 8 bases, with 8 bases between. The CDR3 spans 12 residues. Germline CDR1 reads SGHNT; CDR2 reads YENEEA. CDR3 in amino acids: CASSLEGAKQYF. The CDR3 bases are TGTGCCAGCAGCTTAGAAGGGGCGAAGCAGTACTTC.

The chain links TRBV11-2 to TRBJ2-7; the match to TRBD1 covers 8 bases. Trimming at V came to 1 base and at J to 7 bases, leaving 3 bases not matched to a gene. CDR3 size: 13 residues. From germline, CDR1 is SGHAT and CDR2 FQNNGV. Written as DNA, the CDR3 is TGTGCCAGCAGCTTAGGGGACAGGAGAGAGCAGTACTTC. It translates to CASSLGDRREQYF.

The chain has TRBV5-1 and TRBJ2-7; D perhaps matches TRBD2 (5 bases). Trimming cost V 0 bases and J 4 bases, with 14 bases left between them. Germline CDR1 is SGHRS and CDR2 is YFSETQ. The CDR3 has 15 amino acids. The CDR3 sequence is CASSLGLATQYEQYF. CDR3 sequence (DNA): TGCGCCAGCAGCTTGGGGCTAGCCACCCAATACGAGCAGTACTTC. Together with reference TRBV5-1 and TRBJ2-7, the CDR3 gives the full variable domain: KAGVTQTPRYLIKTRGQQVTLSCSPISGHRSVSWYQQTPGQGLQFLFEYFSETQRNKGNFPGRFSGRQFSNSRSEMNVSTLELGDSALYLCASSLGLATQYEQYFGPGTRLTVT.

V and J are TRBV18 and TRBJ1-2; TRBD1 is a possible D gene (6 bases). CDR3 size: 15 residues. Germline CDR1 and CDR2: KGHSH and LQKENI. Trimming cost V 0 bases and J 8 bases, with 16 bases left between them. The CDR3 DNA follows: TGTGCCAGCTCACCACCCATGAGGGCAGGGGAAGGCTACACCTTC. It translates to CASSPPMRAGEGYTF.

The chain has TRBV11-2 and TRBJ1-2, with 8 positions matching TRBD1. The CDR3 consists of 13 residues. Germline loops: CDR1 SGHAT, CDR2 FQNNGV. Germline trimming cut 4 bases from V and 6 bases from J; bases unmatched to any gene: 4. The CDR3 reads CASSSLQGDGYTF. The CDR3 coding sequence is TGTGCCAGCAGCTCCCTACAGGGGGATGGCTACACCTTC.

V is TRBV4-2 and J is TRBJ2-1; 11 positions match TRBD2. Germline trimming cut 5 bases from V and 9 bases from J; bases unmatched to any gene: 6. The length of the CDR3 is 14 residues. Germline lookup yields CDR1 LGHNA and CDR2 YNFKEQ. The CDR3 here is CASSISGGESEQFF. The CDR3 region has the DNA TGTGCCAGCAGCATTAGCGGGGGGGAGAGTGAGCAGTTCTTC.

V gene TRBV2 combines with J gene TRBJ1-5; 7 bases fit TRBD1. V shed 9 bases and J 7 bases; nucleotides not matched to a gene: 6. The germline CDR1 and CDR2 sequences are SNHLY and FYNNEI. The CDR3 consists of 12 residues. CDR3 bases: TGTGCCAGGGGACAGCGGGGGCAGCCCCAGCATTTT. Its protein product is CARGQRGQPQHF.